The present TCR beta chain was sequenced within a study of regulatory T cells in long-lasting Graves disease. At least ten counts were recorded for this clonotype. Construction of TCR beta libraries relied on iRepertoire HTBI primers and on Arm-PCR targeting CDR3 regions. TCRdb recomputed calls from the multiplex PCR reads with MiXCR, one row per CDR3 protein. This repertoire shows 360,000 or so distinct CDR3 sequences, about an eighth found once; its top ten account for around 18%. As for time point: newly diagnosed GD, antithyroid drugs for less than 3 months. Making the TCR library involved RNA that had been extracted from PBMCs. This sample was also put to use in a study of T cells in Graves' hyperthyroidism and ophthalmopathy.

This specimen was peripheral blood mononuclear cells (PBMCs), taken at new diagnosis, from a patient treated with antithyroid drugs. This TCR was sampled from a woman under 30 with Graves disease.

CDR3 region: CASSRDSSTDTQYF. The CDR3 region has the DNA TGTGCCAGCAGCCGGGACAGTTCCACAGATACGCAGTATTTT. The chain combines TRBV7-9 with TRBJ2-3; 7 bases are a match to TRBD1. The CDR3 is 14 amino acids. Unmatched junction bases numbered 4, after V lost 5 bases and J lost 2 bases. Germline values: CDR1 SEHNR, CDR2 FQNEAQ (reference sequence).